This TCR beta chain is from a study of cytomegalovirus exposure and HLA in healthy donors. Study results and caveats: Testing in vitro showed a few CMV-associated chains specific for CMV antigens.

Concerning this clone itself: Its antigen remains unidentified.

Amplification used 60 Vbeta primers and 13 Jbeta primers. Assay used: immunoSEQ multiplex PCR; TCRdb lists only in-frame clones, some missing. This sample yields under 200,000 clones, of which 86% are seen a single time; roughly 0.33% belongs to the top ten. The sample comprised PBMCs. The TCR sequence derives from a young woman in good health and CMV-seronegative.

CDR3 nucleotide sequence: TGTGCCAGCAGCGGAGGTTCCGGGACAGGGGCCTACGAGCAGTACTTC. Its translation: CASSGGSGTGAYEQYF. This chain joins TRBV9 and TRBJ2-7; 10 bases are shared with TRBD1. The germline CDR1 and CDR2 sequences are SGDLS and YYNGEE. This CDR3 is built from 16 residues. With 3 bases clipped from V and 2 bases from J, the junction kept 8 bases outside the gene matches.